Listed below are T cell receptor beta chains from one sample, sequenced in a study of molecular identifiers for immune sequencing clone quantification. Using its own MiXCR run on the PCR reads, TCRdb lists one record per CDR3 protein. The table includes tens of thousands of distinct CDR3 sequences, roughly 19% detected once. Sequences were obtained from naive CD8+ T cells from blood, with Jurkat cell RNA spiked in. These receptors were obtained from a human donor in good health. Some libraries in this study had Jurkat cell RNA spiked in. The CDR3 runs from the conserved cysteine through the conserved F or W. The order of the fields is CDR3 DNA, CDR3 protein, D gene, J gene, clone size, V gene. D genes are given only for firm matches. Some rows mark clone size as missing; the rest say once, few, many or name a class of expanded clone.

DNA: TGCGCCAGCAGCCAATCCCGACAGGGGATAAGCCACGAGCAGTACTTC
CDR3: CASSQSRQGISHEQYF
D: TRBD1
J: TRBJ2-7
size: many
V: TRBV4-3

DNA: TGTGCTAGTGGTTTGGCTCTCCCCGGGTTGGGGCAGTACTTC
CDR3: CASGLALPGLGQYF
D: .
J: TRBJ2-7
size: .
V: TRBV12-5

DNA: TGTGCCACCAGTCGGACAGGGGGCAATGAGCAGTTCTTC
CDR3: CATSRTGGNEQFF
D: TRBD1
J: TRBJ2-1
size: many
V: TRBV24-1

DNA: TGCAGTGCTAGAGGCGGCCCGCCCCAGTACTTC
CDR3: CSARGGPPQYF
D: .
J: TRBJ2-5
size: .
V: TRBV20-1

DNA: TGTGCCTGGAGTAGAGAGGGTGGCGAGCAGTACTTC
CDR3: CAWSREGGEQYF
D: .
J: TRBJ2-7
size: many
V: TRBV30

DNA: TGTGCCAGCACCCTATTGGACCGGGACACTGAAGCTTTCTTT
CDR3: CASTLLDRDTEAFF
D: .
J: TRBJ1-1
size: few
V: TRBV7-8

DNA: TGCAGCGTTTTGACTAGCGGGGAGCCTTACGAGCAGTACTTC
CDR3: CSVLTSGEPYEQYF
D: TRBD2
J: TRBJ2-7
size: .
V: TRBV29-1

DNA: TGCGCCAGCAGCCGAACAGCGAACACTGAAGCTTTCTTT
CDR3: CASSRTANTEAFF
D: .
J: TRBJ1-1
size: .
V: TRBV4-1

DNA: TGCAGCGTTGGACAGGGAACGAGCGAGCAGTACTTC
CDR3: CSVGQGTSEQYF
D: TRBD1
J: TRBJ2-7
size: .
V: TRBV29-1

DNA: TGTGCCACCAGCAGAGATATGCTCGGGACTAGAATAGTCCTCGCTGGGGCCAACGTCCTGACTTTC
CDR3: CATSRDMLGTRIVLAGANVLTF
D: TRBD2
J: TRBJ2-6
size: many
V: TRBV15

DNA: TGTGCCAGCAGTTACCCTTGGACAGGGGAAGAAGAGACCCAGTACTTC
CDR3: CASSYPWTGEEETQYF
D: TRBD1
J: TRBJ2-5
size: many
V: TRBV6-2/TRBV6-3

DNA: TGTGCCAGCAGGCGCGGGGGAAGCACAGATACGCAGTATTTT
CDR3: CASRRGGSTDTQYF
D: TRBD2
J: TRBJ2-3
size: many
V: TRBV7-8

DNA: TGTGCCAGCAGTTACTCGGGGTTACGGATGAACACTGAAGCTTTCTTT
CDR3: CASSYSGLRMNTEAFF
D: .
J: TRBJ1-1
size: many
V: TRBV6-2/TRBV6-3

DNA: TGTGCCAGCAGCCACGGGACAGCCTACGAGCAGTACTTC
CDR3: CASSHGTAYEQYF
D: TRBD1
J: TRBJ2-7
size: many
V: TRBV7-9

DNA: TGTGCCAGCGACTTGAATACAGCAATCGGGGCAATCACTACGCAGTATTTT
CDR3: CASDLNTAIGAITTQYF
D: .
J: TRBJ2-3
size: .
V: TRBV6-2/TRBV6-3

DNA: TGTGCCAGCAGTGTCGTGCCGGGCAGCCAAGAGACCCTGTACTTC
CDR3: CASSVVPGSQETLYF
D: .
J: TRBJ2-5
size: .
V: TRBV9

DNA: TGTGCCAGTAGTGGCCCGGGACAGGGGGCGTCAGATACGCAGTATTTT
CDR3: CASSGPGQGASDTQYF
D: TRBD1
J: TRBJ2-3
size: many
V: TRBV19

DNA: TGTGCCTGGGGACCGACAGGGGCGAACACTGAAGCTTTCTTT
CDR3: CAWGPTGANTEAFF
D: TRBD1
J: TRBJ1-1
size: many
V: TRBV30

DNA: TGTGCCAGCGGCTTAGGAGAAGGGGGCTCCTACGAGCAGTACTTC
CDR3: CASGLGEGGSYEQYF
D: .
J: TRBJ2-7
size: .
V: TRBV11-1

DNA: TGTGCCAGCGGCGAGGGAGGGACCAGAAATTCACCCCTCCACTTT
CDR3: CASGEGGTRNSPLHF
D: .
J: TRBJ1-6
size: few
V: TRBV9

DNA: TGTGCCAGCAGGACCCTTCTAGGCCCAGACAATGAGCAGTTCTTC
CDR3: CASRTLLGPDNEQFF
D: .
J: TRBJ2-1
size: many
V: TRBV2

DNA: TGTGCCAGCACTTCGCTAGCGGGGTCTTTGGATGAGCGGTTCTTC
CDR3: CASTSLAGSLDERFF
D: TRBD2
J: TRBJ2-1
size: .
V: TRBV28

DNA: TGCGCCAGCAGCCAAGGGGGCCAGGGGCCCTACGAGCAGTACTTC
CDR3: CASSQGGQGPYEQYF
D: .
J: TRBJ2-7
size: many
V: TRBV4-3

DNA: TGTGCTAGCAGCTTAGGGACAGGGAAGGGGTACAATGAGCAGTTCTTC
CDR3: CASSLGTGKGYNEQFF
D: TRBD1
J: TRBJ2-1
size: many
V: TRBV7-7

DNA: TGTGCCAGCAGCGTAGCTGCCGCCCCGGTCCACGAGCAGTACTTC
CDR3: CASSVAAAPVHEQYF
D: .
J: TRBJ2-7
size: many
V: TRBV9

DNA: TGTGCCAGCAGGCTGGCAGGGTACTCCGAGCAGTACTTC
CDR3: CASRLAGYSEQYF
D: .
J: TRBJ2-7
size: many
V: TRBV6-5

DNA: TGTGCCAGCAGCTCCCAGACTAGCACTGGGGCCAACGTCCTGACTTTC
CDR3: CASSSQTSTGANVLTF
D: TRBD2
J: TRBJ2-6
size: many
V: TRBV11-2

DNA: TGTGCCAGTAGCCTAGCCGGTCAGAGCAATCAGCCCCAGCATTTT
CDR3: CASSLAGQSNQPQHF
D: .
J: TRBJ1-5
size: many
V: TRBV19

DNA: TGTGCCAGCAGCCAACCTGACCCGCCTAAAGCCAACTATGGCTACACCTTC
CDR3: CASSQPDPPKANYGYTF
D: .
J: TRBJ1-2
size: many
V: TRBV28

DNA: TGTGCCAGCAGTTACGCGTCAGGCACTCCATCCTACGAGCAGTACTTC
CDR3: CASSYASGTPSYEQYF
D: .
J: TRBJ2-7
size: many
V: TRBV27

DNA: TGCGCCAGCAGCTTGAAGGCAGATATCATGAACACTGAAGCTTTCTTT
CDR3: CASSLKADIMNTEAFF
D: .
J: TRBJ1-1
size: many
V: TRBV5-1

DNA: TGTGCCAGCAGCCCCCATCTCGGCCCAGAAGGAAACACTGAAGCTTTCTTT
CDR3: CASSPHLGPEGNTEAFF
D: .
J: TRBJ1-1
size: many
V: TRBV13

DNA: TGTGCCAGCAGCCAAGAGTACAGCCCGTACGAGCAGTACTTC
CDR3: CASSQEYSPYEQYF
D: .
J: TRBJ2-7
size: many
V: TRBV14

DNA: TGTGCCAGCAGCGGAGGCTTTAGCAATCAGCCCCAGCATTTT
CDR3: CASSGGFSNQPQHF
D: .
J: TRBJ1-5
size: many
V: TRBV7-9

DNA: TGTGCCAGCAGCCAAGAGTCGGGAGGGTACTATGGCTACACCTTC
CDR3: CASSQESGGYYGYTF
D: .
J: TRBJ1-2
size: many
V: TRBV14

DNA: TGTGCCAGCAGCTTAGTTAGCGGCGCTCCCACAGATACGCAGTACTTT
CDR3: CASSLVSGAPTDTQYF
D: .
J: TRBJ2-3
size: once
V: TRBV7-2

DNA: TGTGCCAGCAGCCTGGGTAGCGGGGGCCAGGAGACCCAGTACTTC
CDR3: CASSLGSGGQETQYF
D: TRBD2
J: TRBJ2-5
size: many
V: TRBV27

DNA: TGTGCCAGCAGTCTATTTGGATCAGATACGCAGTATTTT
CDR3: CASSLFGSDTQYF
D: .
J: TRBJ2-3
size: many
V: TRBV6-2/TRBV6-3

DNA: TGTGCCAGCAGTTTAGAGGCAGGGTTCCCTCAGCCCCAGCATTTT
CDR3: CASSLEAGFPQPQHF
D: .
J: TRBJ1-5
size: many
V: TRBV12-3/TRBV12-4

DNA: TGCAGTGCTAGTCAGTCAGGTGTCGGGGTTAACAATGAGCAGTTCTTC
CDR3: CSASQSGVGVNNEQFF
D: .
J: TRBJ2-1
size: .
V: TRBV20-1

DNA: TGTGCCAGCAGCGTAGCGGGTGAGGTGGCTGAAGCTTTCTTT
CDR3: CASSVAGEVAEAFF
D: .
J: TRBJ1-1
size: many
V: TRBV9

DNA: TGTGCCAGTAGTATAACAGGAGTGAACACTGAAGCTTTCTTT
CDR3: CASSITGVNTEAFF
D: .
J: TRBJ1-1
size: .
V: TRBV19

DNA: TGTGCCACCAGTCTTCGGGGGGGTAATAGCAATCAGCCCCAGCATTTT
CDR3: CATSLRGGNSNQPQHF
D: .
J: TRBJ1-5
size: many
V: TRBV24-1

DNA: TGTGCCAGCAGTCCTACGGTCTCCTACGAGCAGTACTTC
CDR3: CASSPTVSYEQYF
D: .
J: TRBJ2-7
size: many
V: TRBV7-9

DNA: TGTGCCAGTAGTATAAGATGGGACAGGGATCCAGATACGCAGTATTTT
CDR3: CASSIRWDRDPDTQYF
D: TRBD1
J: TRBJ2-3
size: many
V: TRBV19

DNA: TGTGCTAGTGGTTTGGGAGGGGGGGCCTACGAGCAGTACTTC
CDR3: CASGLGGGAYEQYF
D: .
J: TRBJ2-7
size: many
V: TRBV12-5

DNA: TGTGCCAGCAGCTCGACAGGGAGCTCCTACAATGAGCAGTTCTTC
CDR3: CASSSTGSSYNEQFF
D: TRBD1
J: TRBJ2-1
size: many
V: TRBV11-2

DNA: TGTGCCAGCAGTAACCGGGGTGGCGGGACCTATTTT
CDR3: CASSNRGGGTYF
D: .
J: TRBJ1-3
size: many
V: TRBV27

DNA: TGTGCCAGCAGGCCAATTAGCGGGCGCTTCGACGAGCAGTACTTC
CDR3: CASRPISGRFDEQYF
D: TRBD2
J: TRBJ2-7
size: .
V: TRBV27

DNA: TGTGCCAGCAGCTTAATTATCCCCAGAGGTGAGCAGTTCTTC
CDR3: CASSLIIPRGEQFF
D: .
J: TRBJ2-1
size: many
V: TRBV7-2

DNA: TGTGCCAGCAGTTTAGGCACAGGGGCGGGCACAGATACGCAGTATTTT
CDR3: CASSLGTGAGTDTQYF
D: TRBD1
J: TRBJ2-3
size: many
V: TRBV28

DNA: TGTGCCAGCAGCCCCCGTGGGGCCCTACCCTACGAGCAGTACTTC
CDR3: CASSPRGALPYEQYF
D: .
J: TRBJ2-7
size: many
V: TRBV7-2

DNA: TGTGCCTGGAGTGTACTCGGACAGGCGAACACTGAAGCTTTCTTT
CDR3: CAWSVLGQANTEAFF
D: TRBD1
J: TRBJ1-1
size: .
V: TRBV30

DNA: TGTGCCAGCGGCTCGACCCCCGGCAGCCCAAGGGGCGAGCAGTACTTC
CDR3: CASGSTPGSPRGEQYF
D: .
J: TRBJ2-7
size: .
V: TRBV7-9

DNA: TGTGCCAGCAGTCCGAGGACAGGGTCCAATGAAAAACTGTTTTTT
CDR3: CASSPRTGSNEKLFF
D: TRBD1
J: TRBJ1-4
size: .
V: TRBV6-5